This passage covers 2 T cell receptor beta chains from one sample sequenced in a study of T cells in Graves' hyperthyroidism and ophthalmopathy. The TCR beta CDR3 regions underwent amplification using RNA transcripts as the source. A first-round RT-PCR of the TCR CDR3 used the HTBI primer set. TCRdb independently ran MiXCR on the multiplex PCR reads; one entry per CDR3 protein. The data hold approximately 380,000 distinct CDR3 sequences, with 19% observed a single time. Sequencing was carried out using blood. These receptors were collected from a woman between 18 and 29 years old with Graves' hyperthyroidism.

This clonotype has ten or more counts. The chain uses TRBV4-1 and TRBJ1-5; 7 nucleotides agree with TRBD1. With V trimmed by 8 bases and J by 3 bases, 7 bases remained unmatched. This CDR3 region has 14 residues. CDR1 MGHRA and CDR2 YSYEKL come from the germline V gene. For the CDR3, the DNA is TGCGCCAGCGCGGGGACAGCCTACAATCAGCCCCAGCATTTT. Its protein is CASAGTAYNQPQHF.

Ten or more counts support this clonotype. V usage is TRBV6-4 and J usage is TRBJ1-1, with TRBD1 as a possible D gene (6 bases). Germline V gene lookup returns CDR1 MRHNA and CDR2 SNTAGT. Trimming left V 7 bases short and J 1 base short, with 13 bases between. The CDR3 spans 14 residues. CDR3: CASKPGHSNTEAFF. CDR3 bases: TGTGCCAGCAAACCGGGACACTCGAACACTGAAGCTTTCTTT.